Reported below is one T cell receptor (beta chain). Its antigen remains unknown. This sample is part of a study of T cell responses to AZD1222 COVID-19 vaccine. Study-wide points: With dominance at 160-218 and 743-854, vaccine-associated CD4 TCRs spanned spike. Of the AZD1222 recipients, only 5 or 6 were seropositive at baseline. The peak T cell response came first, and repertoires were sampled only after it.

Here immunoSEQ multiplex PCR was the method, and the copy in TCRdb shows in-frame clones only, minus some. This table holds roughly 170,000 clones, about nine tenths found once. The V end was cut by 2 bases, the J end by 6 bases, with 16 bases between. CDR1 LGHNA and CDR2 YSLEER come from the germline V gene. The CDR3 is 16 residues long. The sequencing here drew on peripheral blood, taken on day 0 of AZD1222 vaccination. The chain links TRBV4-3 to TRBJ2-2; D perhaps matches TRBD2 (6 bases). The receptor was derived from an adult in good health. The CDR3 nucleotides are TGCGCCAGCAGCCAATTTTTCCAGGGAGGATCCGGGGAGCTGTTTTTT. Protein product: CASSQFFQGGSGELFF.